Detailed here is one T cell receptor (beta chain). Its target is not known. The same CDR3 is also encoded by other DNA sequences in this sample. The record originates from a study of T cell responses to AZD1222 COVID-19 vaccine. Turning to the study itself: Pooling covered second doses at about 4 or about 12 weeks. Study-wide findings and caveats: Donors were largely white British and mainly female; clonal diversity was possibly underestimated. Spike was spanned by vaccine-associated CD4 TCRs, which were dominant at 160-218 and 743-854. Every sample of the repertoires postdated the peak T cell response.

Profiling relied on immunoSEQ multiplex PCR, and the TCRdb table lists in-frame clones only, not all of them. Of about 92,000 clones listed, approximately 84% are singletons. This CDR3 is built from 14 residues. CDR1 is LGHDT, CDR2 YNNKEL, per germline (reference sequence). V lost 4 bases, J lost 4 bases, and 11 bases lay in between. Sample: peripheral blood, taken on day 0 of AZD1222 vaccination. The source is an adult in good health. J is TRBJ1-5 and V is TRBV3-1 (or the pseudogene TRBV3-2); the D gene is possibly TRBD1 (6 bases). Written as DNA, the CDR3 is TGTGCCAGCAGCCCCAGGGGAGGGAATCAGCCCCAGCATTTT. It specifies CASSPRGGNQPQHF.